The 26 T cell receptor beta chains given below trace back to one sample, sequenced in a study of cytomegalovirus exposure and HLA in healthy donors. 60 Vbeta and 13 Jbeta primers were used in PCR. Here immunoSEQ multiplex PCR was the method, and the copy in TCRdb shows in-frame clones only, minus some. The sample holds 130,000 or so clones; 70% to 80% are singletons and the top ten take approximately 0.9%. The material sequenced was PBMCs. The source of these receptors is a woman aged 55 to 70 in good health and CMV-seronegative.

This chain links TRBV10-3 with TRBJ2-7, with 10 positions matching TRBD2. Germline trimming cut 6 bases from V and 4 bases from J; bases unmatched to any gene: 6. This CDR3 is built from 14 residues. CDR1 and CDR2 (germline): ENHRY, SYGVKD. The CDR3 sequence is CAISSSGRPYEQYF. The DNA for the CDR3 is TGTGCCATCAGCTCTAGCGGGAGACCTTACGAGCAGTACTTC.

The sample holds one count of this clone. V is TRBV6-5 and J is TRBJ1-2; no clear D. The V end lost 0 bases, the J end lost 7 bases, and 15 bases lay between the germline ends. Germline lookup yields CDR1 MNHEY and CDR2 SVGAGI. This CDR3 spans 15 amino acids. The CDR3 spells CASSYSQRISGGYTF. DNA of the CDR3: TGTGCCAGCAGTTACTCCCAACGTATTTCAGGTGGCTACACCTTC.

This clone was recorded a few times. This chain uses TRBV28 with TRBJ1-5, with D uncertain. V was trimmed by 5 bases and J by 6 bases, leaving 14 bases between them. The CDR3 extends over 14 amino acids. Germline V gene sequence: CDR1 MDHEN, CDR2 SYDVKM. The CDR3 reads CASSPRRVGQPQHF. The CDR3 DNA reads as TGTGCCAGCAGTCCTCGGAGGGTTGGTCAGCCCCAGCATTTT.

The chain combines TRBV18 with TRBJ2-5; TRBD1 matches 7 bases. The germline V gene encodes CDR1 KGHSH and CDR2 LQKENI. CDR3 length: 13 residues. The V gene end was trimmed by 6 bases and the J gene end by 4 bases; junction bases not matched to a gene: 5. The CDR3 sequence is CASSSTGSETQYF. CDR3 coding DNA: TGTGCCAGCTCCTCGACAGGGTCAGAGACCCAGTACTTC. The full variable domain, in which reference TRBV18 and TRBJ2-5 provide the parts outside the CDR3, is NAGVMQNPRHLVRRRGQEARLRCSPMKGHSHVYWYRQLPEEGLKFMVYLQKENIIDESGMPKERFSAEFPKEGPSILRIQQVVRGDSAAYFCASSSTGSETQYFGPGTRLLVL.

The V call is TRBV4-2, the J call TRBJ2-3, with TRBD2 matching over 14 bases. Germline V gene data show CDR1 as LGHNA and CDR2 as YNFKEQ. Trimming cost V 4 bases and J 1 base; bases outside gene matches: 7. This CDR3 region has 18 residues. In nucleotides, the CDR3 is TGTGCCAGCAGCCGGCGGACTAGCGGGGGGCGAGGCACAGATACGCAGTATTTT. Translated: CASSRRTSGGRGTDTQYF.

The V call is TRBV2, the J call TRBJ2-7; 8 nucleotides line up with TRBD1. CDR1 is SNHLY, CDR2 FYNNEI, per germline. The CDR3 is 13 residues long. Trimming cost V 6 bases and J 0 bases; bases outside gene matches: 1. In DNA, the CDR3 is TGTGCCAGCAGCGACAGGGGCTCCTACGAGCAGTACTTC. It is translated as CASSDRGSYEQYF.

V usage is TRBV19 and J usage is TRBJ2-7, with D maybe TRBD2 (6 bases). The CDR3 sequence is 12 residues long. With 6 bases removed from V and 6 bases from J, the gap between germline ends came to 12 bases. Germline CDR1 is LNHDA and CDR2 is SQIVND (reference sequence). The CDR3 coding sequence is TGTGCCAGTAGCCTCCGGGGGAGCGAGCAGTACTTC. The encoded protein is CASSLRGSEQYF.

This rearrangement joins TRBV18 to TRBJ1-1; TRBD1 aligns across 12 bases. The V segment lost 3 bases and the J segment 11 bases; nucleotides outside the gene matches: 13. This CDR3 is 16 amino acids long. CDR1 is KGHSH, CDR2 LQKENI, per germline. The CDR3 DNA is TGTGCCAGCTCACCCCACGGACCGGGACAGGGGGCGTTGGCTTTCTTT. Translated, it gives CASSPHGPGQGALAFF.

This chain connects TRBV7-2 to TRBJ2-1, with 13 bases matching TRBD2. The CDR3 has 16 amino acids. The V gene end was trimmed by 1 base and the J gene end by 5 bases; junction bases not matched to a gene: 2. The V gene's germline CDR1 is SGHTA and CDR2 FQGNSA. The CDR3 region has the DNA TGTGCCAGCAGCTTAGGGGGGACTAGCGGGGACAATGAGCAGTTCTTC. Translation gives CASSLGGTSGDNEQFF.

V is TRBV4-1 and J is TRBJ2-5; D might be TRBD1 (5 bases). With 1 base removed from V and 1 base from J, the gap between germline ends came to 13 bases. CDR3 length equals 16 residues. Germline V gene data show CDR1 as MGHRA and CDR2 as YSYEKL. This CDR3 is CASSQAPAGSQETQYF. The CDR3 DNA reads as TGCGCCAGCAGCCAAGCCCCCGCAGGGTCCCAAGAGACCCAGTACTTC.

The CDR3 region has the DNA TGCGCCAGCAGCCGGGGACTAGCGGCCCCCTACGAGCAGTACTTC. Protein product: CASSRGLAAPYEQYF. The J gene is TRBJ2-7, the V gene TRBV5-1; 11 bases are a match to TRBD2. The CDR3 totals 15 residues. CDR1 and CDR2 from the germline V gene are SGHRS and YFSETQ. V lost 4 bases, J lost 2 bases, and 5 bases stayed unmatched.

The gene calls are TRBV5-1 and TRBJ2-1; TRBD2 agrees at 14 bases. The CDR3 is made up of 20 amino acids. Germline lookup yields CDR1 SGHRS and CDR2 YFSETQ. V lost 4 bases and J lost 0; bases outside the gene matches: 12. CDR3 DNA: TGCGCCAGCAGCGTGATTGGACTAGCGGGAGGCTTAAGCTCCTACAATGAGCAGTTCTTC. Encoded protein: CASSVIGLAGGLSSYNEQFF.

The rearrangement uses TRBV28 and TRBJ1-2; D is uncertain. The length of the CDR3 is 12 residues. The germline V and J ends were trimmed by 6 bases and 6 bases, with 11 bases remaining between them. CDR1 is MDHEN, CDR2 SYDVKM, per germline. The DNA for the CDR3 is TGTGCCAGCAGGTCATTCGGGGATGGCTACACCTTC. Residues: CASRSFGDGYTF.

J is TRBJ1-5 and V is TRBV10-3; 8 bases line up with TRBD1. Germline lookup yields CDR1 ENHRY and CDR2 SYGVKD. Trimming cost V 3 bases and J 5 bases; bases outside gene matches: 12. The CDR3 covers 17 residues. The chain's CDR3 is CAISEGGGQGSDQPQHF. DNA for the CDR3: TGTGCCATCAGTGAAGGAGGAGGACAGGGCAGTGATCAGCCCCAGCATTTT.

The V and J genes are TRBV6-5 and TRBJ1-2; TRBD1 aligns across 9 bases. The trim removed 5 bases at V and 3 bases at J, leaving 7 bases unmatched. This CDR3 contains 15 residues. Per the germline V gene, CDR1 is MNHEY and CDR2 is SVGAGI. The CDR3 DNA is TGTGCCAGCAGTCCTCGGGACAGGGTATACTATGGCTACACCTTC. It codes for CASSPRDRVYYGYTF.

The chain recombines TRBV7-2 with TRBJ2-3; possibly TRBD1 for D (7 bases). Trimming shortened V by 5 bases and J by 8 bases, and 14 bases separated the two germline ends. The CDR3 has 13 residues. Germline lookup yields CDR1 SGHTA and CDR2 FQGNSA. DNA for the CDR3: TGTGCCAGCAGCCCGCGCCAGGGGGGTACGCAGTATTTT. As protein: CASSPRQGGTQYF.

The chain couples TRBV21-1 to TRBJ2-3; the table calls TRBD2, which could not be checked here. TRBV21-1 is noted as a pseudogene. The CDR3 spans 20 residues. The CDR3 is CASASWGRQKRELGGDTQYF. In DNA, the CDR3 is TGTGCCAGCGCAAGCTGGGGCAGACAAAAGCGGGAGCTAGGGGGAGATACGCAGTATTTT.

The chain uses TRBV30 and TRBJ2-7, with 7 nucleotides matching TRBD2. Trimming removed 2 bases from V and 3 bases from J; junction bases left unmatched: 4. The CDR3 spans 13 residues. Germline V gene data show CDR1 as GTSNPN and CDR2 as SVGIG (reference sequence). This CDR3 reads CAWSSGADYEQYF. The DNA of the CDR3 is TGTGCCTGGAGTAGCGGGGCCGACTACGAGCAGTACTTC.

The chain is built from TRBV30 and TRBJ1-6; TRBD1 might be the D (6 bases). Trimming shortened V by 3 bases and J by 4 bases, and 13 bases separated the two germline ends. From germline, CDR1 is GTSNPN and CDR2 SVGIG (reference sequence). CDR3 size: 15 residues. The CDR3 protein is CAWRPRGMYNSPLHF. The DNA for the CDR3 is TGTGCCTGGAGACCCAGGGGTATGTATAATTCACCCCTCCACTTT.

J is TRBJ2-2 and V is TRBV6-7, with D uncertain. TRBV6-7 is identified as an open reading frame with a role that is uncertain. Trimming stripped 0 bases from V and 0 bases from J, with 11 bases between. The CDR3 contains 17 residues. Written as DNA, the CDR3 is TGTGCCAGCAGTTACTCGGTTAGTCCCGCGAACACCGGGGAGCTGTTTTTT. Protein: CASSYSVSPANTGELFF.

The table lists this clone with a few counts. The V call is TRBV10-3, the J call TRBJ2-3; 11 positions match TRBD2. CDR1 and CDR2 from the germline V gene are ENHRY and SYGVKD. The CDR3 runs 15 residues. Trimming cost V 2 bases and J 5 bases; bases outside gene matches: 3. The CDR3 here is CAISEPGLAVDTQYF. The DNA for the CDR3 is TGTGCCATCAGTGAGCCGGGACTAGCGGTAGATACGCAGTATTTT.

The genes are TRBV27 and TRBJ2-7; tentatively, D is TRBD1 (6 bases). CDR1 and CDR2 (germline): MNHEY, SMNVEV (reference sequence). Trimming removed 6 bases from V and 2 bases from J, with 14 bases in between. This CDR3 has 14 amino acids. CDR3 DNA: TGTGCCAGCAGCCACGGACAGCCCCCCTACGAGCAGTACTTC. Protein: CASSHGQPPYEQYF.

The J gene is TRBJ1-6, the V gene TRBV6-5; D remains unclear. Germline CDR1 and CDR2: MNHEY and SVGAGI. The CDR3 totals 14 residues. The V and J ends lost 5 bases and 5 bases respectively, with 10 bases between them. The CDR3 is CASSRLVDNSPLHF. As DNA, the CDR3 is TGTGCCAGCAGTCGGCTAGTAGATAATTCACCCCTCCACTTT.

The chain has TRBV9 and TRBJ1-5; 7 positions agree with TRBD1. Germline V lookup: CDR1 SGDLS, CDR2 YYNGEE. With V trimmed by 0 bases and J by 7 bases, 7 bases remained unmatched. The CDR3 sequence is 15 residues long. The CDR3 is CASSVGEGGVQPQHF. The CDR3 DNA follows: TGTGCCAGCAGCGTAGGGGAAGGGGGCGTGCAGCCCCAGCATTTT.

The table lists this clone with a count of one. The chain recombines TRBV11-3 with TRBJ2-5; 15 bases align to TRBD2. Germline-derived CDR1 and CDR2 are SGHNT and YENEEA. The CDR3 loop spans 16 amino acids. The junction had 5 bases not matched to a gene; V was cut back by 5 bases and J by 4 bases. For the CDR3, the DNA is TGTGCCAGCAGCCCAGGACTAGCGGGGGGGAGAGAGACCCAGTACTTC. This gives the protein CASSPGLAGGRETQYF.

The chain recombines TRBV18 with TRBJ1-6; the match to TRBD1 covers 9 bases. The CDR3 loop spans 15 amino acids. V lost 3 bases, J lost 9 bases, and 6 bases stayed unmatched. Germline values: CDR1 KGHSH, CDR2 LQKENI. CDR3 in amino acids: CASSPDRGISSPLHF. The DNA for the CDR3 is TGTGCCAGCTCACCGGACAGGGGTATTTCTTCACCCCTCCACTTT.